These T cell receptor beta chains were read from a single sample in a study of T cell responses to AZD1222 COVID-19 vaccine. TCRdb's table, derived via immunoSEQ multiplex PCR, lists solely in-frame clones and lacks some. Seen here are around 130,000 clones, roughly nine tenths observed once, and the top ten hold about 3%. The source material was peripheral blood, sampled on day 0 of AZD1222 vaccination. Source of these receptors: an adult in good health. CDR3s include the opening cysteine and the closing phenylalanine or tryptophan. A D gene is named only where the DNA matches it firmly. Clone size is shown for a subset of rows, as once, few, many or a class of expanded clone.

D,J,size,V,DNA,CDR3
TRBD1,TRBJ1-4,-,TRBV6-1,TGTGCCAGCAGTGATCGGACAGGGGATGAAAAACTGTTTTTT,CASSDRTGDEKLFF
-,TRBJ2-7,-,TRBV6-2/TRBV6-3,TGTGCCAGCAGCGACGAGGACAGACGCTACGAGCAGTACTTC,CASSDEDRRYEQYF
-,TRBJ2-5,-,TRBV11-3,TGTGCCAGCAGCTTAGATCGATGGGGGACCCAGTACTTC,CASSLDRWGTQYF
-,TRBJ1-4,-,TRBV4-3,TGCGCCAGCAGCCCCAGGGCCGCAACTAATGAAAAACTGTTTTTT,CASSPRAATNEKLFF
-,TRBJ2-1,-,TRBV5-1,TGCGCCAGCAGCTTGCGGGGGAGCTCCTACAATGAGCAGTTCTTC,CASSLRGSSYNEQFF
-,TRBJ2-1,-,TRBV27,TGTGCCAGGAGTTGGGGTGGGAGCTCCTACAATGAGCAGTTCTTC,CARSWGGSSYNEQFF
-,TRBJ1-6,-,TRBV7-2,TGTGCCAGCAGCCCCCGGGTGGGGAGCTCCTATAATTCACCCCTCCACTTT,CASSPRVGSSYNSPLHF
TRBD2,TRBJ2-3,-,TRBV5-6,TGTGCCAGCAGCTTGAGTCTAGCGGGAGGTACAGATACGCAGTATTTT,CASSLSLAGGTDTQYF
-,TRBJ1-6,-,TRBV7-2,TGTGCCAGCAGCTTAGAAGTGGATTCACCCCTCCACTTT,CASSLEVDSPLHF
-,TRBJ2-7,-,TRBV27,TGTGCCAGCAGTTTATGGGCAGGGAGTGAGCAGTACTTC,CASSLWAGSEQYF
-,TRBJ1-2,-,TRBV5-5,TGTGCCAGCAGCTGGGGGGACGACGGCTACACCTTC,CASSWGDDGYTF
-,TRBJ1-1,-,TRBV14,TGTGCCAGCAGCCAGGCAGGGAACACTGAAGCTTTCTTT,CASSQAGNTEAFF
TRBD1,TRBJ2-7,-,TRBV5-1,TGCGCCAGCAGCGCGGACAGGAGAGGCTACGAGCAGTACTTC,CASSADRRGYEQYF
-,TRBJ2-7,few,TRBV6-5,-,CASSTSGGPSREQYF
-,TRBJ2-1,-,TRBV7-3,TGTGCCAGCAGCTTAGTTGTTAGGGATGAGCAGTTCTTC,CASSLVVRDEQFF
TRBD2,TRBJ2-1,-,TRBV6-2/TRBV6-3,TGTGCCAGCAGACCTAGCGGGATAGTCTACAATGAGCAGTTCTTC,CASRPSGIVYNEQFF
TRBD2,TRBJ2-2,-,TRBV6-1,TGTGCCAGCAGTGAGGGACTAGCGGGAGCCACCGGGGAGCTGTTTTTT,CASSEGLAGATGELFF
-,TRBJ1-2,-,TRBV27,TGTGCCAGCAGTTTACAGTTGGATGGCTACACCTTC,CASSLQLDGYTF
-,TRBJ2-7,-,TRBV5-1,TGCGCCAGCACCTTGGGGGTAGCCAACAACGAGCAGTACTTC,CASTLGVANNEQYF
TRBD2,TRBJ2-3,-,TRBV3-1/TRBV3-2,TGTGCCAGCAGCCCCTCCGGGGGGTCCACAGATACGCAGTATTTT,CASSPSGGSTDTQYF
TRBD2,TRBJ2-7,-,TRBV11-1,TGTGCCAGCAGCTCCCGACTAGCGGGAGGCAGGGACGAGCAGTACTTC,CASSSRLAGGRDEQYF
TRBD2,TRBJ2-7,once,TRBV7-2,TGTGCCAGCAGCTCCCTTAGCGGGGGGGCCGTCTACGAGCAGTACTTC,CASSSLSGGAVYEQYF
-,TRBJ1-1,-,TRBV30,TGTGCCTGGAGGGAGACGGGGGGTGAAGCTTTCTTT,CAWRETGGEAFF
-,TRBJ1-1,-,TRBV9,TGTGCCAGCAGCGCCGGACGGGGCACTGAAGCTTTCTTT,CASSAGRGTEAFF
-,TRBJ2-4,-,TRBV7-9,TGTGCCAGCAGCTCCAAGACCAGGGTAAACATTCAGTACTTC,CASSSKTRVNIQYF
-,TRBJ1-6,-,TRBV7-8,TGTGCCAGCAGCTTAGGCGTGTTGGGGAGCTCCTATAATTCACCCCTCCACTTT,CASSLGVLGSSYNSPLHF
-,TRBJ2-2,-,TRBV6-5,TGTGCCAGCAGGCCGAGGGCCACCAGCACCGGGGAGCTGTTTTTT,CASRPRATSTGELFF